This T cell receptor beta chain emerged from a study of Graves' ophthalmopathy and Graves' hyperthyroidism. The study amplified TCR beta CDR3 regions using RNA transcripts. Second-round multiplex PCR came after a first-round RT-PCR that employed HTBI primers. TCRdb re-called the multiplex PCR reads with MiXCR, one entry per CDR3 protein. Counted here are 900,000 to 1,200,000 distinct CDR3 sequences, 35% to 40% occurring once; the ten biggest clones make up more than 9.5%. Trimming stripped 2 bases from V and 1 base from J, with 7 bases between. Germline lookup yields CDR1 SGHDT and CDR2 YYEEEE. The CDR3 runs 13 residues. This clonotype was counted many times.

The rearrangement uses TRBV5-6 and TRBJ2-7; no definite D call. The sequence came from an adult man with Graves' hyperthyroidism. Sample: peripheral blood or thyroid tissue (not recorded which). CDR3 bases: TGTGCCAGCAGCTTCTGGAATTCCTACGAGCAGTACTTC. Amino acids: CASSFWNSYEQYF.